The 13 T cell receptor delta chains given below trace back to one sample, sequenced in a study of γδ T cells in repeated Plasmodium falciparum infection. TCRdb ran CATT on the multiplex PCR reads. The table records tens of thousands of delta-chain clones, around 1.7% of them present only once. Gammadelta T cells were flow-sorted from PBMC into Vgamma9/Vdelta2+ and Vdelta2-negative populations for bulk analysis. Material: gamma-delta T cells from blood. The receptors shown here come from a pool of human donors (malaria-infected and uninfected, not separated).

This clone has a handful of counts. This DNA translates differently at residue 5 from the TCRdb protein, which is that of a much larger clone; a read error is likely, and the protein shown is the DNA's own translation. The V call is TRDV1, the J call TRDJ1, with TRDD3 matching 7 bases. This CDR3 spans 14 amino acids. With 9 bases clipped from V and 4 bases from J, the junction kept 11 bases outside the gene matches. Germline V gene sequence: CDR1 TSWWSYY, CDR2 QGS. CDR3 sequence (DNA): TGTGCTCTCCTGAGGGATACCGGCTTCGATAAACTCATCTTT. Translated: CALLRDTGFDKLIF.

This clone has a count of ten or more. TCRdb has a much larger clone's protein, which differs at residue 13 from the translation of this DNA, likely because of a read error; what is shown is the protein translated from the DNA. The chain is built from TRDV1 and TRDJ1; 9 nucleotides line up with TRDD3. The CDR3 spans 20 residues. The J segment lost 0 bases and the V segment lost 3 bases, leaving 17 bases of the junction unmatched. The germline CDR1 and CDR2 sequences are TSWWSYY and QGS. CDR3 sequence reads: CALGEARRLGDPRYTDKLIF. DNA for the CDR3: TGTGCTCTTGGGGAGGCTAGGAGGCTGGGGGATCCTCGGTACACCGATAAACTCATCTTT.

Points on this clone: The protein in TCRdb stems from a much larger clone and differs at residue 6 from this DNA's translation, likely a read error; here the protein is translated from the DNA. The chain employs TRDV1 and TRDJ1; 10 bases are a match to TRDD3. The J gene, not given by TCRdb, was assigned here from a germline match of the nucleotide sequence. This CDR3 is built from 22 residues. Trimming removed 1 base from V and 0 bases from J; junction bases left unmatched: 20. Germline V gene lookup returns CDR1 TSWWSYY and CDR2 QGS. The CDR3 region is CALGEPSYNVLLGDAYTDKLIF. The CDR3 DNA sequence: TGTGCTCTTGGGGAACCAAGCTACAACGTCTTACTGGGGGATGCTTACACCGATAAACTCATCTTT.

This clone was picked up a small number of times. One base separates it from a far larger clone, so it is likely a read error. Additional DNA sequences in this sample encode the identical CDR3. V and J are TRDV1 and TRDJ1; 13 positions match TRDD3. The CDR3 length is 22 residues. Germline-derived CDR1 and CDR2 are TSWWSYY and QGS. V trimming: 3 bases; J trimming: 3 bases; junction bases outside the gene matches: 22. The CDR3 loop is CALGERLVPRVTGGYASDKLIF. Here the CDR3 DNA reads TGTGCTCTTGGGGAGAGACTCGTCCCTCGGGTTACTGGGGGATACGCGTCCGATAAACTCATCTTT.

This clone was detected many times. A read error likely explains why the TCRdb protein, taken from a much larger clone, differs from this DNA's translation at residue 12; the protein shown is translated from the DNA. The chain combines TRDV2 with TRDJ1; 9 nucleotides match TRDD3. The CDR3 runs 17 residues. The trim removed 0 bases at V and 4 bases at J, leaving 11 bases unmatched. The germline V gene encodes CDR1 GEAIGNYY and CDR2 EKD. CDR3: CACDTLLGDPYIDKLIF. CDR3 sequence (DNA): TGTGCCTGTGACACCTTACTGGGGGACCCATACATCGATAAACTCATCTTT.

This clone was picked up many times. This likely stems from a read error, as it lies one base from a far larger clone. Other nucleotide sequences from this sample produce the same CDR3. V usage is TRDV2 and J usage is TRDJ1; D may be TRDD3 (6 bases). CDR3 size: 18 residues. Germline V gives CDR1 GEAIGNYY, CDR2 EKD. The CDR3 loop reads CACDTVRGTQLYTDKLIF. DNA for the CDR3: TGTGCCTGTGACACCGTCCGGGGGACCCAATTGTACACCGACAAACTCATCTTT.

This clone was seen repeatedly, ten times or more. The TCRdb record carries a much larger clone's protein, which differs from this DNA's translation at residue 16; a read error is the likely cause, and the protein listed here is the DNA translation. This chain links TRDV1 with TRDJ1, with 9 bases lining up with TRDD3. CDR3 size: 18 residues. Germline CDR1 is TSWWSYY and CDR2 is QGS. CDR3 sequence: CALGERTGGREYTDKPIF. In DNA form, the CDR3 reads TGTGCTCTTGGGGAACGGACTGGGGGACGTGAGTACACCGATAAACCCATCTTT.

The sample holds a few counts of this clone. TCRdb's entry gives the protein of a much larger clone, which mismatches this DNA's translation at residue 9, likely from a read error; the protein reported here is translated from the DNA. V gene TRDV1 combines with J gene TRDJ1, with TRDD3 matching over 12 bases. The germline V gene has CDR1 TSWWSYY and CDR2 QGS. V lost 2 bases, J lost 8 bases, and 24 bases stayed unmatched. The CDR3 loop spans 21 amino acids. This CDR3 reads CALGETLKSTGYWGILGKLIF. CDR3 bases: TGTGCTCTTGGGGAAACCTTAAAATCCACGGGGTACTGGGGGATACTGGGGAAACTCATCTTT.

This clone was recorded a few times. One end of the junction fails to match germline, which may point to a read error. The rearrangement links TRDV2 to TRDJ1; D remains unclear. The CDR3 is 9 residues long. Germline V gene sequence: CDR1 GEAIGNYY, CDR2 EKD. The CDR3 is CACGPSQYF. The CDR3 nucleotides are TGTGCCTGTGGCCCATCCCAGTATTTC.

Of note for this clone: Sequence at one end of the junction differs from germline and may be a read error. The V call is TRDV1, the J call TRDJ1, with 8 bases lining up with TRDD3. TCRdb lists no J gene, so it was determined here by aligning the DNA to germline. The length of the CDR3 is 16 residues. CDR1 is TSWWSYY and CDR2 is QGS in the germline V gene. The chain's CDR3 is CSGGPPRDTSSDKLIF. The CDR3 coding sequence is TGCTCTGGGGGACCACCCCGGGATACGAGCTCCGATAAACTCATCTTT.

As to this clone: The amino acid sequence in TCRdb belongs to a much larger clone and departs from this DNA's translation at residue 8, likely a sequencing read error; the sequence shown is translated from the DNA. This chain connects TRDV2 to TRDJ1; D uncertain. Here the J gene was assigned by germline matching of the DNA, as TCRdb has none. V was pared by 0 bases and J by 0 bases, with 19 bases between. The CDR3 is 18 amino acids. Looked up from germline, CDR1 is GEAIGNYY and CDR2 is EKD. The CDR3 spells CACDTSYTEVIHTDKLIF. The CDR3, as DNA: TGTGCCTGTGACACCTCTTACACAGAAGTCATCCACACCGATAAACTCATCTTT.

This clone has just a few counts. It differs at one base from a far larger clone, so likely a read error. The sample contains more than one DNA sequence encoding this CDR3. The chain carries TRDV1 and TRDJ1, with 8 bases aligning to TRDD3. In the absence of a J gene in TCRdb, the DNA was matched to germline to assign it here. CDR3 length: 21 residues. J was trimmed by 5 bases and V by 3 bases; bases with no gene match: 26. Germline V CDR1 and CDR2: TSWWSYY, QGS. The CDR3 sequence: CALGDTTHWGYPALGTDKLIF. CDR3 coding DNA: TGTGCTCTTGGGGATACGACTCATTGGGGATACCCAGCTTTAGGGACTGATAAACTCATCTTT.

Worth noting for this clone: This sequence is one base from a far larger clone and is likely a read error. V and J are TRDV1 and TRDJ1; possibly TRDD3 for D (6 bases). TCRdb lists no J gene, so it was determined here by aligning the DNA to germline. The CDR3 has 21 residues. V was pared by 1 base and J by 4 bases, with 31 bases between. Germline V gives CDR1 TSWWSYY, CDR2 QGS. The CDR3, as DNA: TGTGCTCTTGGGGAACCCTCTAACTACATGGGGATCCTCCGGCGGGGCGATAAACTCATCTTT. Amino acids: CALGEPSNYMGILRRGDKLIF.